This entry is about one TCR beta chain. Its antigen is still unknown. Libraries were prepared by immunoSEQ multiplex PCR; TCRdb keeps only in-frame clonotypes and omits some of them. The sample has about 270,000 clones; 90% to 95% are singletons. The record originates from a study of T cell responses to AZD1222 COVID-19 vaccine. It was second doses at about 4 or about 12 weeks that were pooled. The germline V and J ends were trimmed by 0 bases and 3 bases, with 13 bases remaining between them. The CDR3 has 15 amino acids. Germline V gives CDR1 SGDLS, CDR2 YYNGEE. General study findings and limits: Unmutated variant regions are reportedly targeted by nearly half of spike-specific TCRs. Spike-specific TCR depth and breadth grew after two AZD1222 doses. Repertoire samples came only from after the peak T cell response.

V is TRBV9 and J is TRBJ2-7; D remains ambiguous. The material sequenced was peripheral blood, taken 28 days after the second AZD1222 dose. This clonotype was sampled from an adult who received the AZD1222 COVID-19 vaccine. The CDR3 nucleotides read TGTGCCAGCAGCGTAGGGCACCCCGCCGGCTACGAGCAGTACTTC. Protein product: CASSVGHPAGYEQYF.